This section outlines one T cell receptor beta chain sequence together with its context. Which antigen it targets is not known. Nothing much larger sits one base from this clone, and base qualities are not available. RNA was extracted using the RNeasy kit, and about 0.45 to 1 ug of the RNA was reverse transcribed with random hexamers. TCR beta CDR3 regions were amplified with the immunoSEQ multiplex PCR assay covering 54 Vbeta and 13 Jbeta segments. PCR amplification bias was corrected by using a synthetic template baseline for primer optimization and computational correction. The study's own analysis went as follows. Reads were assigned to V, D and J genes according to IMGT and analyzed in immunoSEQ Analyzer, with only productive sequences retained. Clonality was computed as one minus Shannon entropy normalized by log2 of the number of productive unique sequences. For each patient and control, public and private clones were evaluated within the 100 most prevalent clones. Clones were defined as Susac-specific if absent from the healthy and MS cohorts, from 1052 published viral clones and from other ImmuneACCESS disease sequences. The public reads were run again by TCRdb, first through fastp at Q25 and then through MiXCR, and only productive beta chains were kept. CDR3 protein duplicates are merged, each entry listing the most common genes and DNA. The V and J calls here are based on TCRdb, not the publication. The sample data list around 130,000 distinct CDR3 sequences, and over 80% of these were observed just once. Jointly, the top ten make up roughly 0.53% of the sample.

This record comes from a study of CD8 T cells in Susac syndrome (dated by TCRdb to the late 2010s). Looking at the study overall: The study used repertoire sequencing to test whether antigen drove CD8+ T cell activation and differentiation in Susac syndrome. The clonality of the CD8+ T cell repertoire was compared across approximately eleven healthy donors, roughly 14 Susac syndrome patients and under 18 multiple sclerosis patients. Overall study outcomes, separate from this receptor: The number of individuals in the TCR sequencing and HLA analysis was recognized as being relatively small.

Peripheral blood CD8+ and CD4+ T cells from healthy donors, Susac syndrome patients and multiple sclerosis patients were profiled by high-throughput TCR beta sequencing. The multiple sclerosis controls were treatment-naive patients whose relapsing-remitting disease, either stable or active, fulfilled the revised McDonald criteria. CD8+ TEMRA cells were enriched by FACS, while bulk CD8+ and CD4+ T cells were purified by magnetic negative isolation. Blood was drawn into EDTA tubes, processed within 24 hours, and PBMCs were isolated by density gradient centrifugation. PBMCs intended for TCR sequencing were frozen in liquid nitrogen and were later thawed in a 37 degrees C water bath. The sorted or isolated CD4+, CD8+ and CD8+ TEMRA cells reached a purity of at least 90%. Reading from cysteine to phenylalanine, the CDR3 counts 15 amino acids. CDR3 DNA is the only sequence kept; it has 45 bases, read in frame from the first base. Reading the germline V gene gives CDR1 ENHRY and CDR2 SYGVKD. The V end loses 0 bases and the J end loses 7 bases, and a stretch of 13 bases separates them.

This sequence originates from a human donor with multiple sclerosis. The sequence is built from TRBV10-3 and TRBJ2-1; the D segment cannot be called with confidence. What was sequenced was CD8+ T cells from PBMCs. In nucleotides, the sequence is TGTGCCATCAGTGAGTCGGGCTTTCCGGAGAATGAGCAGTTCTTC. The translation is CAISESGFPENEQFF.